This TCR beta chain was sequenced for a study of PD-1 blockade in classical Hodgkin lymphoma. This CDR3 is built from 15 residues. J was trimmed by 3 bases and V by 5 bases; bases with no gene match: 3. Germline CDR1 is KGHSH and CDR2 is LQKENI. Relapse after autologous stem cell transplantation occurred in every patient, and brentuximab vedotin exposure varied. Sequencing used immunoSEQ multiplex PCR; TCRdb keeps in-frame clones, though not all of them. The table records around 31,000 clones, about 70% of them present only once. The TCR comes from a human donor with classical Hodgkin lymphoma. The rearrangement joins TRBV18 to TRBJ2-3; 12 positions match TRBD2. The input for sequencing was peripheral blood mononuclear cells (PBMCs), taken before the second cycle of nivolumab. Here the CDR3 reads CASSSGTSGTDTQYF. For the CDR3, the DNA is TGTGCCAGCTCATCCGGGACTAGCGGGACAGATACGCAGTATTTT.